This TCR beta chain emerged from a study of T cells in narcolepsy. Study context: Donors had narcolepsy type 1 or type 2, or were healthy controls.

General observations from the study: Blood of same and different patients, but not healthy controls, reportedly held recurring autoreactive clonotypes.

The CDR3 totals 17 residues. The V gene lost 0 bases and the J gene lost 0 bases, with 13 bases spanning the gap. Germline CDR1 is SGHNT and CDR2 is YYREEE (reference sequence). A remark on this clone: Its target is unknown.

The table came from immunoSEQ multiplex PCR; TCRdb's copy has only in-frame clones and leaves some out. Among approximately 30,000 clones listed, approximately 80% were seen once. The chain employs TRBV5-4 and TRBJ2-1, with D possibly matching TRBD1 (5 bases). This TCR derives from a human donor in good health. What was sequenced was memory (CD45RA-) CD4+ T cells from blood. The chain's CDR3 is CASSLGSQASSYNEQFF. The CDR3 DNA reads as TGTGCCAGCAGCTTGGGATCACAGGCCAGCTCCTACAATGAGCAGTTCTTC.